These T cell receptor beta chains were read from a single sample in a study of graft-versus-host responses after intestinal transplantation. These receptors' antigens are unknown. Clones were sequenced by immunoSEQ multiplex PCR, and TCRdb holds only the in-frame ones, with some missing. Of roughly 77,000 clones in the sample, around 92% are singletons; the top ten hold nearly 2.5%. The source was unstimulated CD8+ T cells sorted from spleen or lymph node cells, collected before intestinal transplant. These TCRs come from a human donor who received an intestinal transplant. Both conserved end residues are part of each CDR3. Fields, in order: D gene, clone size, J gene, V gene, CDR3 DNA, CDR3 protein. A D gene is named only where the DNA matches it firmly. Clone size is not always given. Where it is, it says once, few, many or a class for expanded clones.

NA,NA,TRBJ2-7,TRBV28,TGTGCCAGCAGTTTAAACAGCGAGCAGTACTTC,CASSLNSEQYF
NA,NA,TRBJ2-3,TRBV28,TGTGCCAGCGGGCTGGGTGGGGGGGCTACAGATACGCAGTATTTT,CASGLGGGATDTQYF
TRBD1,once,TRBJ1-1,TRBV30,TGTGCCTGGGACAGGGGAGAAGGGAACACTGAAGCTTTCTTT,CAWDRGEGNTEAFF
TRBD2,NA,TRBJ2-7,TRBV30,TGTGCCTGGAGCCCCGGGGGGGAGCAGTACTTC,CAWSPGGEQYF
NA,NA,TRBJ2-7,TRBV2,TGTGCCAGCAGTGACTCCTCCTACGAGCAGTACTTC,CASSDSSYEQYF
TRBD2,NA,TRBJ2-1,TRBV7-8,TGTGCCAGCAGCTTAGCCCCACTAGCGGGAGGCCCCATTCTCGACAGGGAGCAGTTCTTC,CASSLAPLAGGPILDREQFF
NA,NA,TRBJ2-7,TRBV27,TGTGCCAGCGGCTCTGGGGGCTACTCCTACGAGCAGTACTTC,CASGSGGYSYEQYF
NA,once,TRBJ1-1,TRBV5-1,TGCGCCAGCAGCCTCCCCAGCCGGGGAGGGAACACTGAAGCTTTCTTT,CASSLPSRGGNTEAFF
TRBD1,once,TRBJ1-2,TRBV6-1,TGTGCCAGCAGGCAGACAGGGGGCGGAGAGAGTGGCTACACCTTC,CASRQTGGGESGYTF
TRBD2,NA,TRBJ2-3,TRBV7-9,TGTGCCAGCAGAACCAATAGCGGGAGCGACACAGATACGCAGTATTTT,CASRTNSGSDTDTQYF
NA,NA,TRBJ2-4,TRBV6-1,TGTGCCAGCACCCCTATGGGGGGTGGAAACATTCAGTACTTC,CASTPMGGGNIQYF
NA,once,TRBJ1-2,TRBV29-1,TGCAGCGTGTTAGGAGGGAGTGAAGAGGGCTACACCTTC,CSVLGGSEEGYTF
NA,few,TRBJ1-1,TRBV19,TGTGCCAGTAGTATAGCCCGGGGGGCCAGTGAAGCTTTCTTT,CASSIARGASEAFF
NA,NA,TRBJ1-2,TRBV5-1,TGCGCCAGCAGCTTTACAGGGTATGGCTACACCTTC,CASSFTGYGYTF
NA,NA,TRBJ1-1,TRBV27,TGTGCCAGCACCCCCCGGGCTGCAGGGGAGAGAAACACTGAAGCTTTCTTT,CASTPRAAGERNTEAFF
NA,NA,TRBJ2-7,TRBV27,TGTGCCAGCAGTTTATCGAGGGTTAACGAGCAGTACTTC,CASSLSRVNEQYF
TRBD1,NA,TRBJ2-7,TRBV18,TGTGCCAGCTCACCCCTAGGCGGGACAGGGATCTACGAGCAGTACTTC,CASSPLGGTGIYEQYF
NA,NA,TRBJ1-6,TRBV19,TGTGCCAGCGGGGACAACTCCTATAATTCACCCCTCCACTTT,CASGDNSYNSPLHF
NA,NA,TRBJ2-7,TRBV4-2,TGTGCCAGCAGCCAAGGGACTCTGCCAATGAGGGAGCAGTACTTC,CASSQGTLPMREQYF
TRBD1,NA,TRBJ2-1,TRBV27,TGTGCCAGCAGGGGGACAGGGGGCTTGGAATGGCTAATGAATGAGCAGTTCTTC,CASRGTGGLEWLMNEQFF
TRBD1,NA,TRBJ1-2,TRBV11-2,TGTGCCAGCAGCTTCCGGGACAGCCACTATGGCTACACCTTC,CASSFRDSHYGYTF
TRBD2,NA,TRBJ2-2,TRBV27,TGTGCCAGCAGTTTAGCCGCTAGCGGGGGGGCTGCCGGGGAGCTGTTTTTT,CASSLAASGGAAGELFF
TRBD2,NA,TRBJ2-1,TRBV9,TGTGCCAGCAGCGGCGGACTAGCGGCTTTTAATGAGCAGTTCTTC,CASSGGLAAFNEQFF
NA,NA,TRBJ2-4,TRBV27,TGTGCCAGCAGTTCACTAGGGGCCAAAAACATTCAGTACTTC,CASSSLGAKNIQYF